This is a list of T cell receptor beta chains from one sample in a study of blood T cell repertoires in COVID-19. Generated by immunoSEQ multiplex PCR, the TCRdb table keeps only in-frame clones and is missing some. The sample shows roughly 180,000 clones, 75% to 90% of them seen only once. The sequencing input was peripheral blood. The receptors were gathered from a woman aged 55-70 years with acute or convalescent COVID-19. The CDR3 runs from the conserved cysteine through the conserved F or W. The order of the fields is clone size, D gene, J gene, V gene, CDR3 protein, CDR3 DNA. D genes are given only for firm matches. Some rows have no size entry. The others give once, few or many, or a class for an expanded clone.

>few|NA|TRBJ1-3|TRBV6-5
CASSLQATGSNTIYF
TGTGCCAGCAGTCTTCAAGCGACAGGTTCAAACACCATATATTTT
>NA|NA|TRBJ2-5|TRBV28
CASSLIGEETQYF
TGTGCCAGCAGCCTCATAGGGGAAGAGACCCAGTACTTC
>NA|NA|TRBJ1-2|TRBV28
CASSLTGPPEGYTF
TGTGCCAGCAGTTTAACAGGTCCTCCCGAGGGCTACACCTTC
>NA|TRBD1|TRBJ1-3|TRBV29-1
CSVRTGNTIYF
TGCAGCGTTCGGACAGGGAACACCATATATTTT
>NA|NA|TRBJ2-3|TRBV19
CASSYGSTDTQYF
TGTGCCAGTAGTTATGGCAGCACAGATACGCAGTATTTT
>NA|TRBD1|TRBJ2-1|TRBV3-1/TRBV3-2
CASSQEGQGGYNEQFF
TGTGCCAGCAGCCAAGAAGGACAGGGAGGATACAATGAGCAGTTCTTC
>NA|TRBD2|TRBJ2-1|TRBV4-1
CASSPHLAGGANEQFF
TGCGCCAGCAGCCCCCATCTAGCGGGAGGAGCGAATGAGCAGTTCTTC
>NA|NA|TRBJ2-1|TRBV2
CASSNGVAGEQFF
TGTGCCAGCAGTAATGGAGTCGCGGGGGAGCAGTTCTTC
>NA|TRBD2|TRBJ2-5|TRBV6-1
CASSVGLLAGGGAQETQYF
TGTGCCAGCAGTGTGGGTTTGCTAGCGGGAGGTGGGGCCCAAGAGACCCAGTACTTC
>NA|NA|TRBJ2-2|TRBV24-1
CATSDPTGTGTNGELFF
TGTGCCACCAGTGATCCTACAGGGACGGGAACAAACGGGGAGCTGTTTTTT
>few|NA|TRBJ2-7|TRBV13
CASSWQGKNYEQYF
TGTGCCAGCAGTTGGCAGGGGAAGAACTACGAGCAGTACTTC
>once|TRBD1|TRBJ1-1|TRBV5-6
CASSSTGVNTEAFF
TGTGCCAGCAGCTCGACAGGGGTTAACACTGAAGCTTTCTTT
>NA|NA|TRBJ2-7|TRBV18
CASSPDPGIYEQYF
TGTGCCAGCTCACCCGACCCGGGAATCTACGAGCAGTACTTC
>NA|NA|TRBJ2-5|TRBV18
CASSRDIQETQYF
TGTGCCAGCTCTCGGGACATCCAAGAGACCCAGTACTTC
>NA|TRBD1|TRBJ1-1|TRBV27
CASRMGQGALGTEAFF
TGTGCCAGCAGGATGGGACAGGGGGCATTGGGAACTGAAGCTTTCTTT
>NA|TRBD1|TRBJ2-3|TRBV5-5
CASSFTGGAGTDTQYF
TGTGCCAGCAGCTTTACAGGGGGCGCGGGCACAGATACGCAGTATTTT
>NA|NA|TRBJ1-3|TRBV7-6
CASSLLSGGVRSSGNTIYF
TGTGCCAGCAGCTTACTGTCTGGAGGAGTCAGGAGCTCTGGAAACACCATATATTTT
>once|TRBD1|TRBJ1-1|TRBV3-1/TRBV3-2
CASSQTNRGRVGAFF
TGTGCCAGCAGCCAGACGAACAGGGGGAGGGTCGGAGCTTTCTTT
>NA|TRBD2|TRBJ2-3|TRBV4-1
CASSQSERGSTDTQYF
TGCGCCAGCAGCCAGTCAGAGCGGGGAAGCACAGATACGCAGTATTTT
>NA|NA|TRBJ2-5|TRBV5-1
CASSWGVLRETQYF
TGCGCCAGCAGCTGGGGAGTTTTAAGGGAGACCCAGTACTTC
>NA|NA|TRBJ1-1|TRBV27
CASTPRASWENTEAFF
TGTGCCAGCACCCCGAGGGCTTCTTGGGAGAACACTGAAGCTTTCTTT
>NA|NA|TRBJ2-2|TRBV30
CAWRERRGSGGELFF
TGTGCCTGGAGGGAGAGAAGGGGCTCCGGGGGGGAGCTGTTTTTT
>NA|TRBD1|TRBJ2-7|TRBV5-1
CASSPQEYRGLEQYF
TGCGCCAGCAGCCCCCAAGAGTACAGGGGGCTCGAGCAGTACTTC
>NA|TRBD1|TRBJ1-1|TRBV28
CASTKSRDRGPGTEAFF
TGTGCCAGCACCAAGTCCCGGGACAGGGGCCCGGGGACTGAAGCTTTCTTT